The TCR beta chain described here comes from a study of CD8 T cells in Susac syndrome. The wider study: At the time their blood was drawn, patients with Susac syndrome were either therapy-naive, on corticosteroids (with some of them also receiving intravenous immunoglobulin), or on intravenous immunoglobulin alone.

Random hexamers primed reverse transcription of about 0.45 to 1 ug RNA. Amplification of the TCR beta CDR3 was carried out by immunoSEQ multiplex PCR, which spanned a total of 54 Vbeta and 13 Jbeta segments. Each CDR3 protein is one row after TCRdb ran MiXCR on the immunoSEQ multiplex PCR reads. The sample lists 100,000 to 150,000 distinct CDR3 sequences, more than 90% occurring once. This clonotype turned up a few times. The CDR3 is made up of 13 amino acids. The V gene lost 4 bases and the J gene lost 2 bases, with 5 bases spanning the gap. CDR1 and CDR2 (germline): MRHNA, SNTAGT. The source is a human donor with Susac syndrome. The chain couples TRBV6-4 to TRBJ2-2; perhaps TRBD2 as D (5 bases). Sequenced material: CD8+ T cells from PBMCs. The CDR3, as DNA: TGTGCCAGCAGTGGGACTAACACCGGGGAGCTGTTTTTT. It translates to CASSGTNTGELFF.